This T cell receptor (beta chain) appears in the sequencing data of a study of identical twins. TCRdb re-called the 5' RACE reads with MiXCR, one entry per CDR3 protein. The sample holds fewer than 550,000 distinct CDR3 sequences, 15% seen once. Trimming stripped 2 bases from V and 4 bases from J, with 15 bases between. The germline V gene encodes CDR1 ENHRY and CDR2 SYGVKD. This CDR3 contains 16 residues. This clonotype was detected ten times or more. This sample was shared with a second study, whose subject was yellow fever vaccine responses in identical twins.

Sequencing used CD4+ T cells sorted from blood. The chain combines TRBV10-3 with TRBJ1-3; D is uncertain. This TCR was recovered from a woman between 18 and 30 years old in good health. CDR3 nucleotide sequence: TGTGCCATCAGTGAGACCGGCGTGGGATTGGGAAACACCATATATTTT. This encodes CAISETGVGLGNTIYF.